A single sample is the source of the 24 T cell receptor beta chains below, sequenced in a study of cytomegalovirus exposure and HLA in healthy donors. The PCR was carried out with 60 Vbeta primers and 13 Jbeta primers. Sequencing used immunoSEQ multiplex PCR; TCRdb keeps in-frame clones, though not all of them. The table lists approximately 170,000 clones, around 76% of them singletons. Sequenced: PBMCs. The receptors derive from a man between 40 and 49 years old in good health and CMV-seronegative.

This clone occurred once. The chain links TRBV7-8 to TRBJ2-1, with TRBD2 as a possible D gene (5 bases). Germline V gene data show CDR1 as SGHVS and CDR2 as FQNEAQ. Trimming removed 0 bases at V and 4 bases at J, with 19 bases between. CDR3 length equals 18 residues. Here the CDR3 reads CASSLAGGSARFYNEQFF. CDR3 DNA sequence: TGTGCCAGCAGCTTAGCTGGAGGTAGCGCCCGATTTTACAATGAGCAGTTCTTC.

The chain has TRBV5-1 and TRBJ2-5; 9 bases line up with TRBD2. V gave up 0 bases and J gave up 4 bases; unmatched junction bases: 10. Germline assignment: CDR1 SGHRS and CDR2 YFSETQ. The CDR3 is 17 amino acids. CDR3 nucleotides: TGCGCCAGCAGCTTGGCCTGGGCGCGCGGGAGGGGAGAGACCCAGTACTTC. Its protein product is CASSLAWARGRGETQYF.

The chain links TRBV29-1 to TRBJ1-2, with 8 bases lining up with TRBD1. The CDR3 runs 13 residues. Germline CDR1 reads SQVTM; CDR2 reads ANQGSEA. V lost 7 bases, J lost 6 bases, and 10 bases stayed unmatched. Written as DNA, the CDR3 is TGCAGCGCTCTACAGGGGGTAGGTGATGGCTACACCTTC. Its translation is CSALQGVGDGYTF.

This clone appeared once. Germline and junction disagree at one end, which may indicate a read error. The chain joins TRBV15 to TRBJ2-5, with 13 bases fitting TRBD2. The end of the DNA is better explained by TRBJ2-7, so the J call may be wrong. Germline V gene sequence: CDR1 LNHNV, CDR2 YYDKDF (reference sequence). This CDR3 comprises 17 residues. CDR3 sequence reads: CAASGTSGRATSYEQYF. CDR3 DNA: TGTGCCGCCAGCGGTACTAGCGGGAGGGCAACGTCCTACGAGCAGTACTTC.

The V call is TRBV7-6, the J call TRBJ1-5, with D unresolved. The germline CDR1 and CDR2 sequences are SGHVS and FNYEAQ. The length of the CDR3 is 13 residues. Trimming took off 3 bases at V and 0 bases at J, with 3 bases between the two ends. DNA of the CDR3: TGTGCCAGCAGCTTTAATAGCAATCAGCCCCAGCATTTT. This codes for CASSFNSNQPQHF.

The gene calls are TRBV4-1 and TRBJ2-6; 13 bases are a match to TRBD2. The junction had 7 bases not matched to a gene; V was cut back by 8 bases and J by 3 bases. The CDR3 is 17 residues long. Germline V CDR1 and CDR2: MGHRA, YSYEKL. The CDR3 region is CASGKGLAGDGANVLTF. CDR3 bases: TGCGCCAGCGGGAAAGGACTAGCGGGAGATGGGGCCAACGTCCTGACTTTC.

The chain carries TRBV20-1 and TRBJ2-1; no reliable D call. Deletions cut 0 bases from V and 8 bases from J, with 5 bases between. Germline V CDR1 and CDR2: DFQATT, SNEGSKA (reference sequence). The CDR3 length is 11 residues. Written as DNA, the CDR3 is TGCAGTGCTAGAGATAAGCATGAGCAGTTCTTC. Translated, it gives CSARDKHEQFF.

Turning to this clone: The same CDR3 arises from other DNA sequences in this sample as well. The chain is built from TRBV10-3 and TRBJ1-5; a weak D match, TRBD1 (6 bases). CDR1 is ENHRY and CDR2 is SYGVKD in the germline V gene. Trimming cost V 5 bases and J 5 bases, with 10 bases left between them. The CDR3 is made up of 13 amino acids. CDR3 coding DNA: TGTGCCATCAGTCGGGACATAGATCAGCCCCAGCATTTT. Protein sequence: CAISRDIDQPQHF.

The chain combines TRBV5-1 with TRBJ2-1, with 11 bases identical to TRBD2. CDR1 and CDR2 from the germline V gene are SGHRS and YFSETQ. J gave up 3 bases and V 3 bases, and 8 bases lay outside the gene matches. This CDR3 is built from 17 residues. The CDR3 DNA follows: TGCGCCAGCAGCTCGACTAGCGGGGCGACCCTCTACAATGAGCAGTTCTTC. The encoded protein is CASSSTSGATLYNEQFF.

The chain has TRBV2 and TRBJ2-4, with 7 bases that match TRBD1. Germline CDR1 is SNHLY and CDR2 is FYNNEI. Trimming took 8 bases from V and 5 from J; bases not matched to a gene: 6. The CDR3 has 13 residues. Written as DNA, the CDR3 is TGTGCCAGCTCGTCGGGACAGCAAAACATTCAGTACTTC. As protein: CASSSGQQNIQYF.

This chain joins TRBV19 and TRBJ1-1, with a tentative D call TRBD1 (5 bases). Per the germline V gene, CDR1 is LNHDA and CDR2 is SQIVND (reference sequence). The CDR3 length is 18 residues. Trimming took off 5 bases at V and 3 bases at J, with 25 bases between the two ends. Here the CDR3 reads CASSVRDSGGVLDTEAFF. The DNA for the CDR3 is TGTGCCAGTAGTGTCCGGGACTCTGGAGGGGTCTTGGACACTGAAGCTTTCTTT.

V is TRBV7-3 and J is TRBJ2-7, with D possibly being TRBD1 (5 bases). Germline V gene data show CDR1 as SGHTA and CDR2 as FQGTGA. CDR3 length: 15 residues. With 11 bases removed from V and 4 bases from J, the gap between germline ends came to 24 bases. The CDR3 nucleotides read TGTGCCGGCTCTGGGGCCAGACGACCTGGATACGAGCAGTACGTC. The encoded protein is CAGSGARRPGYEQYV.

With respect to this clone: One end of the junction does not line up with germline, which may come from a read error. This rearrangement joins TRBV27 to TRBJ2-6; TRBD1 might be the D (5 bases). The CDR3 sequence is 15 residues long. CDR1 MNHEY and CDR2 SMNVEV come from the germline V gene (reference sequence). The CDR3 DNA reads as TGTGCCAGCAGCCCTACTTCCTCTGGGGCCAACGGCCTGACTTTC. Its translation is CASSPTSSGANGLTF. The full variable domain, in which reference TRBV27 and TRBJ2-6 provide the parts outside the CDR3, is EAQVTQNPRYLITVTGKKLTVTCSQNMNHEYMSWYRQDPGLGLRQIYYSMNVEVTDKGDVPEGYKVSRKEKRNFPLILESPSPNQTSLYFCASSPTSSGANGLTFGAGSRLTVL.

V gene TRBV6-1 combines with J gene TRBJ2-3; D is perhaps TRBD1 (5 bases). Germline values: CDR1 MNHNS, CDR2 SASEGT. The CDR3 loop spans 15 amino acids. Trimming removed 3 bases from V and 8 bases from J, with 18 bases in between. CDR3 region: CASSELVRGPGTQYF. The CDR3 DNA is TGTGCCAGCAGTGAGTTAGTTAGGGGTCCTGGTACGCAGTATTTT.

The genes are TRBV7-6 and TRBJ2-4; perhaps TRBD1 as D (5 bases). This CDR3 has 17 amino acids. Per germline, CDR1 SGHVS and CDR2 FNYEAQ. Trimming took 1 base from V and 0 from J, leaving 13 bases between them. Here the CDR3 reads CASSLEGPGLAKNIQYF. The CDR3 bases are TGTGCCAGCAGCTTAGAAGGCCCAGGGCTAGCCAAAAACATTCAGTACTTC.

This sequence joins TRBV5-1 and TRBJ2-1, with 11 bases lining up with TRBD2. CDR1 is SGHRS and CDR2 is YFSETQ in the germline V gene. Losses at the gene ends were 7 bases for V and 2 bases for J; bases not matched to a gene: 5. CDR3 length equals 15 residues. The CDR3 DNA is TGCGCCAGCGTTTTACTAGCGGGGGCCTACAATGAGCAGTTCTTC. It specifies CASVLLAGAYNEQFF. Variable domain in full (rest from reference TRBV5-1 and TRBJ2-1): KAGVTQTPRYLIKTRGQQVTLSCSPISGHRSVSWYQQTPGQGLQFLFEYFSETQRNKGNFPGRFSGRQFSNSRSEMNVSTLELGDSALYLCASVLLAGAYNEQFFGPGTRLTVL.

The chain joins TRBV11-3 to TRBJ2-1; 7 bases are a match to TRBD2. Germline CDR1 is SGHNT and CDR2 is YENEEA. This CDR3 has 15 amino acids. V dropped 2 bases and J dropped 8; count of bases not matched to a gene: 9. The CDR3 sequence is CASSLSGPAGDEQFF. In DNA form, the CDR3 reads TGTGCCAGCAGCTTAAGCGGGCCCGCGGGGGATGAGCAGTTCTTC.

This clone was observed a handful of times. V gene TRBV9 combines with J gene TRBJ1-6, with 7 bases that match TRBD1. Germline V lookup: CDR1 SGDLS, CDR2 YYNGEE. The junction had 5 bases not matched to a gene; V was cut back by 4 bases and J by 7 bases. CDR3 length equals 14 residues. The CDR3 is CASSPRGENSPLHF. The CDR3 bases are TGTGCCAGCAGCCCCAGGGGGGAGAATTCACCCCTCCACTTT. Complete variable domain (other parts from reference TRBV9 and TRBJ1-6): DSGVTQTPKHLITATGQRVTLRCSPRSGDLSVYWYQQSLDQGLQFLIQYYNGEERAKGNILERFSAQQFPDLHSELNLSSLELGDSALYFCASSPRGENSPLHFGNGTRLTVT.

The gene calls are TRBV18 and TRBJ2-4; 11 bases align to TRBD2. Germline V gene sequence: CDR1 KGHSH, CDR2 LQKENI. CDR3 size: 14 residues. Trimming at V came to 3 bases and at J to 5 bases, leaving 0 bases not matched to a gene. In DNA, the CDR3 is TGTGCCAGCTCACCGGGACTAGCGGAAAACATTCAGTACTTC. Its protein product is CASSPGLAENIQYF.

This chain uses TRBV5-1 with TRBJ1-6; D uncertain. The CDR3 is 16 amino acids. V was shortened by 4 bases and J by 0 bases, with 11 bases between the two germline ends. Germline CDR1 and CDR2: SGHRS and YFSETQ. This chain's CDR3 is CASSRSEGSYNSPLHF. The CDR3 nucleotides are TGCGCCAGCAGCCGTTCGGAGGGCTCCTATAATTCACCCCTCCACTTT.

The rearrangement uses TRBV19 and TRBJ1-2, with D hard to call. Germline V lookup: CDR1 LNHDA, CDR2 SQIVND (reference sequence). The CDR3 spans 11 residues. Trimming stripped 7 bases from V and 10 bases from J, with 13 bases between. CDR3 coding DNA: TGTGCCAGTACCTCCGGCGGGGTCTACACCTTC. Protein product: CASTSGGVYTF.

This chain uses TRBV9 with TRBJ2-7; D is unresolved. Germline V gene sequence: CDR1 SGDLS, CDR2 YYNGEE. Deletions cut 0 bases from V and 0 bases from J, with 13 bases between. CDR3 length: 16 amino acids. The CDR3 reads CASSVGDSPGSYEQYF. CDR3 nucleotide sequence: TGTGCCAGCAGCGTAGGAGACTCCCCTGGCTCCTACGAGCAGTACTTC.

This clone was recorded a few times. The chain is built from TRBV10-1 and TRBJ1-2, with a weak D call TRBD1 (6 bases). The germline V gene has CDR1 WNHNN and CDR2 SYGVQD (reference sequence). Trimming left V 6 bases short and J 4 bases short, with 12 bases between. The CDR3 is made up of 13 amino acids. The CDR3 protein is CASSKDSFYGYTF. The DNA for the CDR3 is TGCGCCAGCAGCAAGGACAGTTTCTATGGCTACACCTTC.

This chain connects TRBV6-5 to TRBJ2-5, with D perhaps matching TRBD1 (6 bases). The CDR3 contains 13 residues. In germline, CDR1 is MNHEY, CDR2 SVGAGI. With 4 bases removed from V and 2 bases from J, the gap between germline ends came to 8 bases. CDR3 amino acids: CASSFGQQETQYF. The CDR3 DNA reads TGTGCCAGCAGTTTCGGACAGCAAGAGACCCAGTACTTC.